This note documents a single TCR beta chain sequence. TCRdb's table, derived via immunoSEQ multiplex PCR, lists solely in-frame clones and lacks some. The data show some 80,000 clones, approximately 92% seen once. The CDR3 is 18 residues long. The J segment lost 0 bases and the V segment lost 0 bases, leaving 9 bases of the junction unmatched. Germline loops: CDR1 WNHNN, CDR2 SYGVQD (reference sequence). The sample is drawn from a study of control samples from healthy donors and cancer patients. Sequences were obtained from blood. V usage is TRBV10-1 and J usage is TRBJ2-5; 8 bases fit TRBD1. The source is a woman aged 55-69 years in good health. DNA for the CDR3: TGCGCCAGCAGTGAGTCCGGACAGGGAATTTCGTACCAAGAGACCCAGTACTTC. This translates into CASSESGQGISYQETQYF.